Each of the 13 T cell receptor beta chains below was sequenced from the same sample in a study of regulatory T cells in long-lasting Graves disease. Sample time point: persistent/refractory GD, antithyroid drugs over 5 years with positive TRAb. Extracted RNA from PBMCs served as the source of the TCR library. Combining iRepertoire HTBI primers with Arm-PCR of CDR3 regions, the authors built TCR beta libraries. From the multiplex PCR reads, TCRdb called clonotypes with MiXCR, one entry per CDR3 protein. The sample yields more than 300,000 distinct CDR3 sequences, about 20% seen once. The source was peripheral blood mononuclear cells (PBMCs), collected when the disease was refractory, from a patient treated with antithyroid drugs. These receptors were taken from a female donor with Graves disease.

The rearrangement uses TRBV5-1 and TRBJ2-2; TRBD2 matches 7 bases. This CDR3 has 16 amino acids. V was pared by 0 bases and J by 1 base, with 3 bases of the junction left unmatched. The V gene's germline CDR1 is SGHRS and CDR2 YFSETQ. This chain's CDR3 is CASSLEWTRNTGELFF. For the CDR3, the DNA is TGCGCCAGCAGCTTGGAATGGACTAGGAACACCGGGGAGCTGTTTTTT.

This clonotype was observed a few times. A much larger clone is a single base away; this may be a read error. This chain joins TRBV15 and TRBJ1-4; D unresolved. This CDR3 has 12 amino acids. In germline, CDR1 is LNHNV, CDR2 YYDKDF (reference sequence). Here the CDR3 reads CAASRDDEKLFF. CDR3 coding DNA: TGTGCCGCCAGCAGAGACGATGAAAAACTGTTTTTT. Combining the CDR3 with reference TRBV15 and TRBJ1-4 gives the whole variable domain DAMVIQNPRYQVTQFGKPVTLSCSQTLNHNVMYWYQQKSSQAPKLLFHYYDKDFNNEADTPDNFQSRRPNTSFCFLDIRSPGLGDTAMYLCAASRDDEKLFFGSGTQLSVL.

This clonotype has more than one count but fewer than ten. The chain couples TRBV5-4 to TRBJ1-4; no clear D gene. The CDR3 contains 17 residues. Germline CDR1 reads SGHNT; CDR2 reads YYREEE (reference sequence). Trimming cost V 4 bases and J 0 bases, with 16 bases left between them. The CDR3 loop is CASSRGGGAATNEKLFF. The CDR3 DNA reads TGTGCCAGCAGCCGGGGAGGAGGTGCGGCAACTAATGAAAAACTGTTTTTT.

The genes are TRBV29-1 and TRBJ2-1; no reliable D call. Germline lookup yields CDR1 SQVTM and CDR2 ANQGSEA. The CDR3 is 14 residues long. V dropped 4 bases and J dropped 2 bases, with 12 bases sitting between them. The CDR3 region has the DNA TGCAGCGTTGGAGAGTTGACCGCCTACAATGAGCAGTTCTTC. Translated, it gives CSVGELTAYNEQFF.

This clonotype was picked up many times. The V and J genes are TRBV20-1 and TRBJ1-2; 8 nucleotides agree with TRBD1. Germline CDR1 is DFQATT and CDR2 is SNEGSKA (reference sequence). The length of the CDR3 is 11 residues. Trimming cost V 8 bases and J 4 bases; bases outside gene matches: 3. The CDR3 DNA reads as TGCAGTACGACAGGGGCCTATGGCTACACCTTC. Translated: CSTTGAYGYTF.

This clonotype has at least ten counts. The V call is TRBV12-3 or TRBV12-4, the J call TRBJ1-4; 8 bases map to TRBD1. The CDR3 has 14 amino acids. V dropped 6 bases and J dropped 7; count of bases not matched to a gene: 7. As DNA, the CDR3 is TGTGCCAGCAGAACAGGGGGGGGCATTGAAAAACTGTTTTTT. Translated: CASRTGGGIEKLFF.

The J gene is TRBJ2-5, the V gene TRBV7-9; 7 nucleotides align to TRBD2. The CDR3 covers 17 residues. The V gene end was trimmed by 1 base and the J gene end by 1 base; junction bases not matched to a gene: 9. Germline V lookup: CDR1 SEHNR, CDR2 FQNEAQ (reference sequence). This CDR3 is CASSLGDYGRVQETQYF. The CDR3 coding sequence is TGTGCCAGCAGCTTAGGGGACTACGGACGGGTCCAAGAGACCCAGTACTTC. Combining the CDR3 with reference TRBV7-9 and TRBJ2-5 gives the whole variable domain DTGVSQNPRHKITKRGQNVTFRCDPISEHNRLYWYRQTLGQGPEFLTYFQNEAQLEKSRLLSDRFSAERPKGSFSTLEIQRTEQGDSAMYLCASSLGDYGRVQETQYFGPGTRLLVL.

The sample holds a few counts of this clonotype. The chain joins TRBV7-2 to TRBJ1-1; no firm D call. The CDR3 has 14 amino acids. The ends were cut back, 3 bases at V and 3 bases at J, with 11 bases in the middle. Germline loops: CDR1 SGHTA, CDR2 FQGNSA. In DNA form, the CDR3 reads TGTGCCAGCAGCTTTCTCGGGGAGGACACTGAAGCTTTCTTT. This sequence encodes CASSFLGEDTEAFF.

The table lists this clonotype with many counts. The chain is built from TRBV3-1 and TRBJ1-2; D remains ambiguous. With 3 bases removed from V and 7 bases from J, the gap between germline ends came to 15 bases. The germline V gene encodes CDR1 LGHDT and CDR2 YNNKEL (reference sequence). CDR3 size: 14 residues. CDR3 DNA sequence: TGTGCCAGCAGCCACTCCACCGAACAGCCTGGCTACACCTTC. This sequence encodes CASSHSTEQPGYTF.

Ten or more counts support this clonotype. The chain employs TRBV2 and TRBJ2-7; 7 positions agree with TRBD2. J gave up 6 bases and V 4 bases, and 6 bases lay outside the gene matches. There are 13 residues in the CDR3. Per germline, CDR1 SNHLY and CDR2 FYNNEI. CDR3: CASSGHWGGEQYF. The CDR3 DNA reads TGTGCCAGCAGTGGACATTGGGGGGGCGAGCAGTACTTC.

In this sample, this clonotype turned up many times. This sequence joins TRBV10-1 and TRBJ1-2; tentative D call: TRBD1 (5 bases). Deletions cut 3 bases from V and 1 base from J, with 9 bases between. This CDR3 region has 14 residues. Germline CDR1 and CDR2: WNHNN and SYGVQD (reference sequence). The CDR3 DNA reads as TGCGCCAGCAGTGAAGGACACTTTAACTATGGCTACACCTTC. It yields the protein CASSEGHFNYGYTF.

The sample holds many counts of this clonotype. The chain recombines TRBV12-3 or TRBV12-4 with TRBJ2-5; D is perhaps TRBD2 (6 bases). With 5 bases removed from V and 4 bases from J, the gap between germline ends came to 17 bases. The CDR3 is 15 residues long. CDR3 in amino acids: CASSPQLAGGETQYF. As DNA, the CDR3 is TGTGCCAGCAGTCCGCAACTAGCTGGCGGAGAGACCCAGTACTTC.

The rearrangement links TRBV5-1 to TRBJ1-1; D gene ambiguous. This CDR3 has 13 amino acids. Germline CDR1 reads SGHRS; CDR2 reads YFSETQ. Trimming pared 4 bases from V and 2 bases from J, leaving 9 bases between. The CDR3 bases are TGCGCCAGCAGCACCACACTCAACACTGAAGCTTTCTTT. Translating gives CASSTTLNTEAFF.